The T cell receptor (beta chain) under discussion was sequenced for a study of T cells in Graves' hyperthyroidism and ophthalmopathy. Amplification of TCR beta CDR3 regions used RNA as the template. With the HTBI primer set, the TCR CDR3 went through a first round of RT-PCR. TCRdb called the multiplex PCR reads again in MiXCR, with one record for every CDR3 protein. This table has 750,000 to 950,000 distinct CDR3 sequences, about 38% appearing once. V shed 8 bases and J 6 bases; nucleotides not matched to a gene: 5. Germline V CDR1 and CDR2: SNHLY, FYNNEI. There are 14 residues in the CDR3. This receptor was identified in a man younger than 35 with Graves' hyperthyroidism. The chain couples TRBV2 to TRBJ2-2, with 11 nucleotides matching TRBD2. The sequenced material came from blood. Here the CDR3 DNA reads TGTGCCAGCTGGGGGACTAGCGGCGCCGGGGAGCTGTTTTTT. This translates into CASWGTSGAGELFF.